This T cell receptor (beta chain) was profiled in a study of T cells in Graves' hyperthyroidism and ophthalmopathy. The wider study: Once the initial diagnosis was made, peripheral blood was obtained before any treatment. Study-wide points: The model forecast ophthalmopathy, anticipating it by a median approximately 6.1 months before onset.

Diagnoses rested on clinical symptoms, serum thyroxine and TRAb, thyroid ultrasound and orbital computed tomography. Extraction of PBMCs used roughly 9.6 ml of fresh peripheral blood. Germline V gene data show CDR1 as SGHAT and CDR2 as FQNNGV. CDR3 length: 15 amino acids. Trimming stripped 1 base from V and 2 bases from J, with 11 bases between. Researchers amplified the TCR beta CDR3 regions from RNA transcripts. HTBI primers drove first-round RT-PCR of the TCR CDR3. In TCRdb, the multiplex PCR reads were re-called with MiXCR into one record per CDR3 protein. The sample lists roughly 800,000 distinct CDR3 sequences, roughly 37% seen once, with 8% to 9% in the top ten. Only a few counts were recorded for this clonotype. Its target is unknown.

This chain links TRBV11-2 with TRBJ2-5; maybe TRBD1 (5 bases). Sequenced sample: blood. The sequence derives from a young man with Graves' hyperthyroidism. CDR3 in amino acids: CASSLGPAGQETQYF. For the CDR3, the DNA is TGTGCCAGCAGCTTAGGACCGGCAGGGCAAGAGACCCAGTACTTC.